This TCR beta chain appears in the sequencing data of a study of radiation and T cells in renal cell carcinoma. Study-wide results and limits: In blood, top tumor clones expanded by 2 weeks, shrinking by 4. Without pretreatment biopsies, baseline tumor clonotype presence was undetermined.

Looked up from germline, CDR1 is GTSNPN and CDR2 is SVGIG (reference sequence). Trimming cost V 0 bases and J 4 bases, with 9 bases left between them. The CDR3 sequence is 13 residues long. TCRdb's table, derived via immunoSEQ multiplex PCR, lists solely in-frame clones and lacks some. The table has around 140,000 clones, about 88% seen once; the top ten hold 4.1%. Stated time point: baseline pretreatment blood. The treatment here: 15 Gy SBRT to primary tumor, nephrectomy 4 weeks later. A remark on this clone: The antigen is unknown.

The chain combines TRBV30 with TRBJ1-1; D unclear. The specimen was blood, collected from a patient whose treatment included radiotherapy and nephrectomy. The source is a woman in her seventies with renal cell carcinoma. CDR3 sequence: CAWSVLGGTEAFF. The CDR3 DNA follows: TGTGCCTGGAGTGTACTGGGTGGCACTGAAGCTTTCTTT.